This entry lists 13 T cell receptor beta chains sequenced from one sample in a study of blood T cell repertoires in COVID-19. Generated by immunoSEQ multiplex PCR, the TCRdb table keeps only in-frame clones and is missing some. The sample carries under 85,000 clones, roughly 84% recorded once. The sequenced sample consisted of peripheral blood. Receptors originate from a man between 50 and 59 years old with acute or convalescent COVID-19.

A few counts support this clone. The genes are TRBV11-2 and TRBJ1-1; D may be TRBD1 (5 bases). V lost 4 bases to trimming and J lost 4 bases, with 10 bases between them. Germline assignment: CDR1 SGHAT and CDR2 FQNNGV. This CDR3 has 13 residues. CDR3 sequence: CASSSGWSTEAFF. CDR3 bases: TGTGCCAGCAGCTCAGGGTGGAGCACTGAAGCTTTCTTT. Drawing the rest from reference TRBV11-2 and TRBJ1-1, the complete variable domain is EAGVAQSPRYKIIEKRQSVAFWCNPISGHATLYWYQQILGQGPKLLIQFQNNGVVDDSQLPKDRFSAERLKGVDSTLKIQPAKLEDSAVYLCASSSGWSTEAFFGQGTRLTVV.

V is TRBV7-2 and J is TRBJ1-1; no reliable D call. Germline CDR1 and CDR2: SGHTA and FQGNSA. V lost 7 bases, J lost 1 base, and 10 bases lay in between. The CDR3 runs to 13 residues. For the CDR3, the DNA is TGTGCCAGCATCGGAGGGTCGAACACTGAAGCTTTCTTT. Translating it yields CASIGGSNTEAFF.

Written as DNA, the CDR3 is TGTGCCAGCAGCCAAGGGGAGGGCACAGATACGCAGTATTTT. It codes for CASSQGEGTDTQYF. The V call is TRBV3-1 (or the pseudogene TRBV3-2), the J call TRBJ2-3; D might be TRBD2 (6 bases). Per germline, CDR1 LGHDT and CDR2 YNNKEL (reference sequence). V was pared by 1 base and J by 1 base, with 6 bases between. This CDR3 is built from 14 residues.

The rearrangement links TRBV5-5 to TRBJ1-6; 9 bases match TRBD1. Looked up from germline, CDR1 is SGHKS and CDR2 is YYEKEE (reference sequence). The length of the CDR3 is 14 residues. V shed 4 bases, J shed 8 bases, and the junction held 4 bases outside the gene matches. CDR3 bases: TGTGCCAGCAGCCGGGACAGGGATCATTCACCCCTCCACTTT. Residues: CASSRDRDHSPLHF.

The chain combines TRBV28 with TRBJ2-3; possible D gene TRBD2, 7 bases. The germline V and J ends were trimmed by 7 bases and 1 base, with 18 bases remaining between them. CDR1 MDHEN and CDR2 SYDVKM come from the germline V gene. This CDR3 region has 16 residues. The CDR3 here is CASTPAGARGTDTQYF. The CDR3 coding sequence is TGTGCCAGCACTCCGGCGGGGGCTAGGGGCACAGATACGCAGTATTTT.

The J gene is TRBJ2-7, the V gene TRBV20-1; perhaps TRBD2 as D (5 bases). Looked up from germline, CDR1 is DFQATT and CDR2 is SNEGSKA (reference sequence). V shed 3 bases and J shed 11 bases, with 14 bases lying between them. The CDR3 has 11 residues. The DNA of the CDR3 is TGCAGTGCTAGGCCCCCCGAGGGTAAGTACTTC. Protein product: CSARPPEGKYF.

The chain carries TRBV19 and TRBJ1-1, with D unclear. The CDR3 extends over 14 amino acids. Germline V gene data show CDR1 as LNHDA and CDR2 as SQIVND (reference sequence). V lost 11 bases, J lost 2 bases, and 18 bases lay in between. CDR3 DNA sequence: TGTGCCTGTGGAGGTGGCGGAATTAACACTGAAGCTTTCTTT. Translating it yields CACGGGGINTEAFF.

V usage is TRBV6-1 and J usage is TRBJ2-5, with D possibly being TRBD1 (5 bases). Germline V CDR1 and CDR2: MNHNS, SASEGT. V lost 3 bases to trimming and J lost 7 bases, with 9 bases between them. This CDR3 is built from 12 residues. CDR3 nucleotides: TGTGCCAGCAGTGACCCTAGGGGGACCCAGTACTTC. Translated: CASSDPRGTQYF.

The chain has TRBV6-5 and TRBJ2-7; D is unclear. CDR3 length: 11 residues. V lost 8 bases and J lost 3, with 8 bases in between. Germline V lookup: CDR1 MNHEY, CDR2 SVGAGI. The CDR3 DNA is TGTGCCAGCTGGGCAGGCTACGAGCAGTACTTC. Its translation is CASWAGYEQYF.

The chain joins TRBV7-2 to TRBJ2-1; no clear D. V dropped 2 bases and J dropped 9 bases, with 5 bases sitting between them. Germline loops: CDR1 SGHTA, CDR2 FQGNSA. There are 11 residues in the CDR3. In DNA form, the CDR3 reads TGTGCCAGCAGCTTACCCCGTGAGCAGTTCTTC. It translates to CASSLPREQFF.

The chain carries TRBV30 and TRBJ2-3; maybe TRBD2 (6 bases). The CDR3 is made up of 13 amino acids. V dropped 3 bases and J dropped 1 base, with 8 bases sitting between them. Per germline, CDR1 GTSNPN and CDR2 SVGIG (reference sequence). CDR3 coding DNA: TGTGCCTGGAGGACTAGGGGCACAGATACGCAGTATTTT. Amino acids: CAWRTRGTDTQYF.

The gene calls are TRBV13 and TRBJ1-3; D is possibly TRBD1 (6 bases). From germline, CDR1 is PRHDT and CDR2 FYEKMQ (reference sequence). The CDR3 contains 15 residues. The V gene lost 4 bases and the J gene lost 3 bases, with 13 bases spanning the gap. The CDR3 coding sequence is TGTGCCAGCAGCTCTAACAGGGTCCTTGGAAACACCATATATTTT. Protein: CASSSNRVLGNTIYF.

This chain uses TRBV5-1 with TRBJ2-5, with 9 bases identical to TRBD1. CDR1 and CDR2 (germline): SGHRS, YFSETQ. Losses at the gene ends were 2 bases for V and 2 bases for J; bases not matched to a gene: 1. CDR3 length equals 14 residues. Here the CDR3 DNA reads TGCGCCAGCAGCTTAGACAGGGGGCAAGAGACCCAGTACTTC. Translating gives CASSLDRGQETQYF.